This T cell receptor beta chain appears in the sequencing data of a study of long-term antiretroviral therapy in people with HIV. The immunoSEQ assay was v3.0, run at survey level. Using immunoSEQ multiplex PCR, the repertoire was profiled, and TCRdb retains in-frame clones only, with some absent. This table has 25,000 to 30,000 clones, roughly 93% appearing once. This clonotype originated in a woman aged 40 to 50 with HIV. Source: unsorted PBMCs, taken about 6.5 years after starting antiretroviral therapy.

The CDR3 is CAISVFGLGTGELFF. CDR3 nucleotides: TGTGCCATCAGTGTCTTTGGGTTGGGGACCGGGGAGCTGTTTTTT. This chain uses TRBV10-3 with TRBJ2-2; D is uncertain. The ends were cut back, 4 bases at V and 5 bases at J, with 14 bases in the middle. CDR3 length: 15 amino acids. Germline assignment: CDR1 ENHRY and CDR2 SYGVKD.